This T cell receptor (beta chain) was recorded in a study of blood T cell repertoires in COVID-19. Measured with immunoSEQ multiplex PCR; TCRdb has only the in-frame clones, and not every one. The profile shows some 320,000 clones, 85% of them singletons. As concerns this clone: An end of the junction differs from the germline gene, which may be a read error.

CDR3 length: 12 amino acids. CDR1 and CDR2 from the germline V gene are PRHDT and FYEKMQ (reference sequence). The sample consisted of peripheral blood. The TCR comes from a human donor in a cohort sampled during active COVID-19. This rearrangement joins TRBV13 to TRBJ2-7; D is possibly TRBD1 (6 bases). The CDR3 DNA sequence: TGTACCAGCATAGGGTCCAGGGGTGGGCAGTACTTC. As protein: CTSIGSRGGQYF.